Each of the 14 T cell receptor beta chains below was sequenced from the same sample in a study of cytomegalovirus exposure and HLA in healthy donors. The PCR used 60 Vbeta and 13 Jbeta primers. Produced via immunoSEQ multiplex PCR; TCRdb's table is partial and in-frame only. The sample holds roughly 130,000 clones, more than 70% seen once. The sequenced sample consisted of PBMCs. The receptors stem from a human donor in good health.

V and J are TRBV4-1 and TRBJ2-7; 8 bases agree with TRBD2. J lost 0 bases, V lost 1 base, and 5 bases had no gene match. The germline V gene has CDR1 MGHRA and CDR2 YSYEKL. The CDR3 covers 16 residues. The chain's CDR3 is CASSQVNSGASYEQYF. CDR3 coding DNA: TGCGCCAGCAGCCAAGTGAATAGCGGGGCCTCCTACGAGCAGTACTTC.

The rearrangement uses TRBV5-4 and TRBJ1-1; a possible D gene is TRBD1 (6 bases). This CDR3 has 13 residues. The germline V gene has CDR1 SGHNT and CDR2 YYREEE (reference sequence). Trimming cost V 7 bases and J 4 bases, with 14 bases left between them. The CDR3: CASQRTAFTEAFF. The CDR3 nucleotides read TGTGCCAGCCAAAGGACAGCCTTCACTGAAGCTTTCTTT.

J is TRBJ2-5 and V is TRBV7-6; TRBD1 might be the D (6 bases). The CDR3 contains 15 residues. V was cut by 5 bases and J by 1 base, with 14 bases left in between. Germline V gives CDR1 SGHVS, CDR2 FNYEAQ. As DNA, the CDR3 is TGTGCCAGCAGCCCGAGACTACAGGGCCAAGAGACCCAGTACTTC. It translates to CASSPRLQGQETQYF.

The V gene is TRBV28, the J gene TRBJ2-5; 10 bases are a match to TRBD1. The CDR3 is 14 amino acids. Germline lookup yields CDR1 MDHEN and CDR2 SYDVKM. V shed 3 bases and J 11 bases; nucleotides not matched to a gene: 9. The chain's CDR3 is CASSLGQGLREQYF. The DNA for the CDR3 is TGTGCCAGCAGTTTGGGACAGGGGTTGCGGGAGCAGTACTTC.

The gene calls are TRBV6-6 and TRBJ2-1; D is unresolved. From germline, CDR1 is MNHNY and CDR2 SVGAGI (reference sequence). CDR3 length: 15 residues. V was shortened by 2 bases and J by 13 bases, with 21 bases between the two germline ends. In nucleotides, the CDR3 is TGTGCCAGCAGTTACGTCCGGCTAAGAGGTGGTTTTCAGTTCTTC. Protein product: CASSYVRLRGGFQFF.

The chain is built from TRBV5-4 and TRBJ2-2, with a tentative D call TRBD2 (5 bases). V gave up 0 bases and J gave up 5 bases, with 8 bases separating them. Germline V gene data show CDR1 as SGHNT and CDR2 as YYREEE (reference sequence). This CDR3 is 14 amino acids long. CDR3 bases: TGTGCCAGCAGCTTGGGAGGGCGGACCGGGGAGCTGTTTTTT. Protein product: CASSLGGRTGELFF.

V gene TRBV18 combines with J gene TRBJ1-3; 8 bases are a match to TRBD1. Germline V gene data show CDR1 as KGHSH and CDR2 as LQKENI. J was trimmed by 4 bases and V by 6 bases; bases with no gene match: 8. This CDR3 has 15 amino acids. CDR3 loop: CASSLGQGTGNTIYF. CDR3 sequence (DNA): TGTGCCAGCTCCCTCGGACAGGGCACAGGAAACACCATATATTTT.

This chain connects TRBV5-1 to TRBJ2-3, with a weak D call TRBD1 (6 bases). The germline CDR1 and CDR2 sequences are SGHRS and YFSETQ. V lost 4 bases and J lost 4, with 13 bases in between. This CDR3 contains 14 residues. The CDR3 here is CASSLGRGADTQYF. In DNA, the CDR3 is TGCGCCAGCAGCCTGGGCAGGGGCGCAGATACGCAGTATTTT.

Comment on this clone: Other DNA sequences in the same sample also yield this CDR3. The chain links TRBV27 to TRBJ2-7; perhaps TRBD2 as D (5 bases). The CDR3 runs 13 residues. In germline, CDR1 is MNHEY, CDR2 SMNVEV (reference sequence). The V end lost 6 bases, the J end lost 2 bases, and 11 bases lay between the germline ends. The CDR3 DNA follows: TGTGCCAGCAGCCCCGGAGGACCCTACGAGCAGTACTTC. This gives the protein CASSPGGPYEQYF.

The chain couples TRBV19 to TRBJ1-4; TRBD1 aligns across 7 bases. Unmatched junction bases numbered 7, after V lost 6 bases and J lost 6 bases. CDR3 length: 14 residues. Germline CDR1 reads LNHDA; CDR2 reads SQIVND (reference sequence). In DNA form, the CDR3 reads TGTGCCAGTAGCCCCGGAACAGGGGATGAAAAACTGTTTTTT. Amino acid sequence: CASSPGTGDEKLFF.

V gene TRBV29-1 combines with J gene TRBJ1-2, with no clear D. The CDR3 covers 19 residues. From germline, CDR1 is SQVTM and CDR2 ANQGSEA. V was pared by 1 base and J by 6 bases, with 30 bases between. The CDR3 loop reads CSVEVTRFSGIAAFDGYTF. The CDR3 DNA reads TGCAGCGTTGAAGTCACCCGATTCTCGGGAATCGCTGCTTTCGATGGCTACACCTTC.

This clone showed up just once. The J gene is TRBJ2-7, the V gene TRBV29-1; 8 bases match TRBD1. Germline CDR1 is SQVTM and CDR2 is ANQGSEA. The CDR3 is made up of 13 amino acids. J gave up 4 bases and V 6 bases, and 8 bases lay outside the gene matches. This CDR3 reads CSVRQGPKYEQYF. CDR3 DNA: TGCAGCGTACGACAGGGGCCCAAATACGAGCAGTACTTC.

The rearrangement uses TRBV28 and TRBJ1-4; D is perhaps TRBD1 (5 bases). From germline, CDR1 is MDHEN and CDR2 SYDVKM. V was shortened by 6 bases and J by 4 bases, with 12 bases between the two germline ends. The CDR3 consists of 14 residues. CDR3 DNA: TGTGCCAGCAGCCCGGCGGGGGGTAATGAAAAACTGTTTTTT. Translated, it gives CASSPAGGNEKLFF.

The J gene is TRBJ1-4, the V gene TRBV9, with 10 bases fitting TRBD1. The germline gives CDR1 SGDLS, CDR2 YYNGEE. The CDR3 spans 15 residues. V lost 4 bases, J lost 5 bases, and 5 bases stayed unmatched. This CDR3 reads CASSPWTGGNEKLFF. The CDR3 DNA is TGTGCCAGCAGCCCCTGGACAGGGGGGAATGAAAAACTGTTTTTT.